These 11 T cell receptor beta chains share one sample of origin, sequenced in a study of control samples from healthy donors and cancer patients. The data were produced by immunoSEQ multiplex PCR, yet TCRdb's version contains in-frame clones alone and is incomplete. The table has 100,000 to 150,000 clones, 70% to 90% seen once; the top ten hold around 3%. Sequences were obtained from blood. Every receptor here comes from a man in his sixties in good health.

The chain employs TRBV2 and TRBJ1-6; 7 positions match TRBD1. Germline V gene data show CDR1 as SNHLY and CDR2 as FYNNEI. The CDR3 has 16 amino acids. V lost 4 bases to trimming and J lost 7 bases; unmatched junction nucleotides: 10. The CDR3 DNA sequence: TGTGCCAGCAGTGGAAACACAGGGGTAGGGAATTCACCCCTCCACTTT. This codes for CASSGNTGVGNSPLHF.

The chain couples TRBV11-2 to TRBJ1-1, with no clear D. Trimming left V 2 bases short and J 4 bases short, with 8 bases between. Germline values: CDR1 SGHAT, CDR2 FQNNGV. There are 13 residues in the CDR3. The CDR3 sequence: CASSLTESTEAFF. For the CDR3, the DNA is TGTGCCAGCAGCTTAACGGAGAGCACTGAAGCTTTCTTT.

This clone appeared a few times. The chain carries TRBV20-1 and TRBJ1-2; D not resolved. The ends were cut back, 8 bases at V and 5 bases at J, with 9 bases in the middle. Germline-derived CDR1 and CDR2 are DFQATT and SNEGSKA (reference sequence). The CDR3 sequence is 10 residues long. CDR3 loop: CSPFEYGYTF. The CDR3 DNA follows: TGCAGTCCTTTTGAGTATGGCTACACCTTC.

The CDR3 sequence: CASSSRTLYEQYF. The CDR3 DNA reads as TGTGCCAGCAGCTCCCGCACCCTCTACGAGCAGTACTTC. J is TRBJ2-7 and V is TRBV5-5; D uncertain. This CDR3 spans 13 amino acids. The germline gives CDR1 SGHKS, CDR2 YYEKEE (reference sequence). The V end lost 3 bases, the J end lost 3 bases, and 10 bases lay between the germline ends.

The chain couples TRBV18 to TRBJ2-3; D is uncertain. This CDR3 region has 14 residues. The V gene lost 6 bases and the J gene lost 2 bases, with 12 bases spanning the gap. In germline, CDR1 is KGHSH, CDR2 LQKENI. Here the CDR3 DNA reads TGTGCCAGCTCCCACGACACCACCACAGATACGCAGTATTTT. It translates to CASSHDTTTDTQYF.

The genes are TRBV11-2 and TRBJ2-3, with 8 positions matching TRBD2. Germline V CDR1 and CDR2: SGHAT, FQNNGV. This CDR3 is 16 amino acids long. The ends lost 6 bases at V and 5 bases at J; junction bases unmatched: 13. CDR3 region: CASSPSAGGMRDTQYF. For the CDR3, the DNA is TGTGCCAGCAGTCCGTCGGCGGGGGGTATGAGAGATACGCAGTATTTT.

The rearrangement uses TRBV19 and TRBJ1-1; no firm D call. Looked up from germline, CDR1 is LNHDA and CDR2 is SQIVND (reference sequence). The CDR3 length is 14 residues. V was clipped by 0 bases and J by 10 bases, with 15 bases between them. The CDR3 bases are TGTGCCAGTAGTATAGATCTGATGGAGCGGGGAGCTTTCTTT. This sequence encodes CASSIDLMERGAFF.

The chain couples TRBV11-2 to TRBJ1-2; D possibly corresponds to TRBD1 (6 bases). Germline V gives CDR1 SGHAT, CDR2 FQNNGV. The CDR3 runs 17 residues. Trimming removed 2 bases at V and 1 base at J, with 17 bases between. CDR3 sequence: CASSLRPRGTFNYGYTF. The CDR3 coding sequence is TGTGCCAGCAGCTTACGACCTCGTGGGACATTTAACTATGGCTACACCTTC.

This chain uses TRBV27 with TRBJ1-2; 9 positions agree with TRBD1. Trimming at V came to 3 bases and at J to 13 bases, leaving 12 bases not matched to a gene. The CDR3 spans 14 residues. Germline V gene sequence: CDR1 MNHEY, CDR2 SMNVEV (reference sequence). The CDR3 DNA reads as TGTGCCAGCAGTTTGGGGACAGGGACTTGGGCACCCACCTTC. It encodes CASSLGTGTWAPTF.

This chain links TRBV9 with TRBJ2-5; D possibly matches TRBD1 or TRBD2 (6 bases each). Germline CDR1 SGDLS, CDR2 YYNGEE. The CDR3 runs 15 residues. Trimming cost V 3 bases and J 9 bases, with 21 bases left between them. CDR3 nucleotides: TGTGCCAGCAGCGGAGTAGGAGGGGGTGGAGTGGCCCAGTACTTC. It specifies CASSGVGGGGVAQYF. The full variable domain, with the rest looked up from reference TRBV9 and TRBJ2-5, is DSGVTQTPKHLITATGQRVTLRCSPRSGDLSVYWYQQSLDQGLQFLIQYYNGEERAKGNILERFSAQQFPDLHSELNLSSLELGDSALYFCASSGVGGGGVAQYFGPGTRLLVL.

This rearrangement joins TRBV30 to TRBJ1-5; D is undetermined. CDR3 size: 10 residues. Trimming cost V 4 bases and J 8 bases, with 6 bases left between them. Germline CDR1 GTSNPN, CDR2 SVGIG (reference sequence). CDR3 in amino acids: CAWTVEPQHF. Written as DNA, the CDR3 is TGTGCCTGGACCGTGGAGCCCCAGCATTTT. The full variable domain, its missing parts supplied by reference TRBV30 and TRBJ1-5, is SQTIHQWPATLVQPVGSPLSLECTVEGTSNPNLYWYRQAAGRGLQLLFYSVGIGQISSEVPQNLSASRPQDRQFILSSKKLLLSDSGFYLCAWTVEPQHFGDGTRLSIL.